What follows are 10 T cell receptor beta chains derived from one specimen sequenced in a study of T cell responses to AZD1222 COVID-19 vaccine. Using immunoSEQ multiplex PCR, the repertoire was profiled, and TCRdb retains in-frame clones only, with some absent. The sample lists 240,000 or so clones; about 92% were seen once. The material was peripheral blood, obtained on day 0 of AZD1222 vaccination. These receptors all stem from an adult in good health.

J is TRBJ1-3 and V is TRBV6-1, with TRBD1 identical over 9 bases. With 4 bases clipped from V and 4 bases from J, the junction kept 8 bases outside the gene matches. Germline lookup yields CDR1 MNHNS and CDR2 SASEGT. There are 16 residues in the CDR3. CDR3 sequence reads: CASSAIGTGPGNTIYF. As DNA, the CDR3 is TGTGCCAGCAGTGCCATTGGGACAGGGCCAGGAAACACCATATATTTT.

V is TRBV9 and J is TRBJ2-2, with a weak D call TRBD1 (6 bases). Per germline, CDR1 SGDLS and CDR2 YYNGEE. The CDR3 consists of 13 residues. Trimming took off 4 bases at V and 6 bases at J, with 10 bases between the two ends. CDR3 coding DNA: TGTGCCAGCAGCCTTGGGGGCTCCGGGGAGCTGTTTTTT. This translates into CASSLGGSGELFF.

J is TRBJ1-1 and V is TRBV5-1; D is undetermined. The germline CDR1 and CDR2 sequences are SGHRS and YFSETQ. CDR3 length: 14 residues. V shed 0 bases and J shed 2 bases, with 8 bases lying between them. This CDR3 is CASSLGSDNTEAFF. Written as DNA, the CDR3 is TGCGCCAGCAGCTTGGGCTCGGACAACACTGAAGCTTTCTTT.

The V gene is TRBV19, the J gene TRBJ1-6, with TRBD1 matching 7 bases. This CDR3 comprises 13 residues. V dropped 6 bases and J dropped 10; count of bases not matched to a gene: 6. The germline gives CDR1 LNHDA, CDR2 SQIVND (reference sequence). The CDR3 loop reads CASSTDRDSPLHF. The CDR3 DNA follows: TGTGCCAGTAGCACCGACAGGGACTCACCCCTCCACTTT.

This clone was picked up one time. This rearrangement joins TRBV18 to TRBJ2-7, with a possible D match to TRBD2 (6 bases). Looked up from germline, CDR1 is KGHSH and CDR2 is LQKENI. V lost 6 bases and J 6 bases, leaving 18 bases between the germline ends. The CDR3 extends over 14 amino acids. The CDR3 bases are TGTGCCAGCTCCCCCGAGGAGGGGCTTGGCGAGCAGTACTTC. It encodes CASSPEEGLGEQYF. Complete variable domain (other parts from reference TRBV18 and TRBJ2-7): NAGVMQNPRHLVRRRGQEARLRCSPMKGHSHVYWYRQLPEEGLKFMVYLQKENIIDESGMPKERFSAEFPKEGPSILRIQQVVRGDSAAYFCASSPEEGLGEQYFGPGTRLTVT.

The genes are TRBV10-1 and TRBJ2-3; weak D call: TRBD2 (6 bases). The V end was cut by 8 bases, the J end by 2 bases, with 17 bases between. CDR1 and CDR2 (germline): WNHNN, SYGVQD (reference sequence). This CDR3 has 15 amino acids. The DNA for the CDR3 is TGCGCCAGCTCTAAGAGAGGAGGGACCACAGATACGCAGTATTTT. As protein: CASSKRGGTTDTQYF.

CDR3 sequence: CASSSSDTQYF. The CDR3 DNA is TGTGCCAGTAGTAGTTCAGATACGCAGTATTTT. This chain uses TRBV19 with TRBJ2-3, with no clear D. The germline gives CDR1 LNHDA, CDR2 SQIVND (reference sequence). V was cut by 4 bases and J by 4 bases, with 3 bases left in between. The CDR3 loop spans 11 amino acids.

The J gene is TRBJ2-2, the V gene TRBV18; perhaps D is TRBD1 or TRBD2 (5 bases each). The CDR3 is 18 amino acids. From germline, CDR1 is KGHSH and CDR2 LQKENI. With 10 bases removed from V and 1 base from J, the gap between germline ends came to 25 bases. The DNA of the CDR3 is TGTGCCAACAACCGAAAAGGGGACGCGACGGGGAACACCGGGGAGCTGTTTTTT. Translation gives CANNRKGDATGNTGELFF.

The CDR3 sequence: CASSVGGVADRNEQFF. For the CDR3, the DNA is TGTGCCAGCAGCGTTGGGGGGGTAGCGGATAGGAATGAGCAGTTCTTC. The chain links TRBV5-4 to TRBJ2-1; 7 positions match TRBD2. Trimming cost V 4 bases and J 7 bases; bases outside gene matches: 14. The CDR3 length is 16 residues. The germline CDR1 and CDR2 sequences are SGHNT and YYREEE (reference sequence).

This chain joins TRBV27 and TRBJ2-1, with a weak D call TRBD2 (5 bases). The CDR3 is made up of 16 amino acids. V lost 3 bases, J lost 9 bases, and 21 bases lay in between. CDR1 and CDR2 (germline): MNHEY, SMNVEV (reference sequence). CDR3 bases: TGTGCCAGCAGTTTTTTAGGGAGCGGCACCACGGGTGAGCAGTTCTTC. Amino acid sequence: CASSFLGSGTTGEQFF.